This T cell receptor beta chain originates from a study of T cell responses to AZD1222 COVID-19 vaccine. Whole-study findings and limits: Reports say nearly half of spike-specific TCRs go after unmutated variant regions.

Germline CDR1 LGHNA, CDR2 YNFKEQ. The CDR3 totals 21 residues. Germline trimming cut 0 bases from V and 2 bases from J; bases unmatched to any gene: 17. Assay used: immunoSEQ multiplex PCR; TCRdb lists only in-frame clones, some missing. The table has about 67,000 clones, around 80% seen once. This clone occurred a few times. Its target is not known. The specimen was peripheral blood, collected on day 0 of AZD1222 vaccination. The sequence was collected from an adult in good health. The V and J genes are TRBV4-2 and TRBJ2-3; 10 nucleotides match TRBD2. CDR3 in DNA: TGTGCCAGCAGCCAAGAGGGCCCTAGCGGGAGTTTGGGTGGGTTCACAGATACGCAGTATTTT. It is translated as CASSQEGPSGSLGGFTDTQYF.